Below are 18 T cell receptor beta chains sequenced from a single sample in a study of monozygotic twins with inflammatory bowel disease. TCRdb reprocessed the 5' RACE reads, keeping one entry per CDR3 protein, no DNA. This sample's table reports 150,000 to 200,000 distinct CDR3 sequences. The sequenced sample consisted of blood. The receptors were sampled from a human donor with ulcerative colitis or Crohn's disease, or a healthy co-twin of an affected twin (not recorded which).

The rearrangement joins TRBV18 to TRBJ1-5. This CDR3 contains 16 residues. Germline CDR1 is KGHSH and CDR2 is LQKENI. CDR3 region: CASSPPLVGSNQPQHF.

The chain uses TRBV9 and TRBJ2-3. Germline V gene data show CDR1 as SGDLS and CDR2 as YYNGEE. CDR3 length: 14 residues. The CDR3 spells CASSVERLADTQYF.

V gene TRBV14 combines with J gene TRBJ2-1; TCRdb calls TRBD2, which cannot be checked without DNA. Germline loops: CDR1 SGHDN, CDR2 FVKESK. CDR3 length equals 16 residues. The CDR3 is CTSSQDQGLPFNEQFF. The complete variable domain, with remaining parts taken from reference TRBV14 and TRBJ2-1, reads EAGVTQFPSHSVIEKGQTVTLRCDPISGHDNLYWYRRVMGKEIKFLLHFVKESKQDESGMPNNRFLAERTGGTYSTLKVQPAELEDSGVYFCTSSQDQGLPFNEQFFGPGTRLTVL.

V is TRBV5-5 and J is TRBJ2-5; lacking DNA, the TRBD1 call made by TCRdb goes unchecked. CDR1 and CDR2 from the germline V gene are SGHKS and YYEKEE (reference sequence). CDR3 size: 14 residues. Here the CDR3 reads CASSPVTGKETQYF.

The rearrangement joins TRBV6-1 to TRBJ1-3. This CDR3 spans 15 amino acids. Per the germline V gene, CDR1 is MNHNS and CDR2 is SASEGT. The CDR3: CASSMDQAPGNTIYF.

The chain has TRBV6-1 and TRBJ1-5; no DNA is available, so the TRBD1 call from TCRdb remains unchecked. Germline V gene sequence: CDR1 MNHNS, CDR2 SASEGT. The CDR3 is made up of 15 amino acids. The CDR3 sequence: CASGRDHRGNQPQHF.

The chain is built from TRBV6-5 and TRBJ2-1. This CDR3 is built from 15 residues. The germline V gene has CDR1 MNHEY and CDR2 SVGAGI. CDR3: CASSYSGVGFSEQFF.

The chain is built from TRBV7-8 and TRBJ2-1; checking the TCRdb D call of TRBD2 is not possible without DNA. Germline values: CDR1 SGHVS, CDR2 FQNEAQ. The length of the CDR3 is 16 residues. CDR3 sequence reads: CASSSGTSGSLNEQFF.

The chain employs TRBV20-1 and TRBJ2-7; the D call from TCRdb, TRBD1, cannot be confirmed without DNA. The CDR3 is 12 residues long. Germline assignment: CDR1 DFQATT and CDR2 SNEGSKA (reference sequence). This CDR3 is CSARSGDYEQYF.

CDR3: CASSPRGRGNSPLHF. The genes are TRBV5-6 and TRBJ1-6; TCRdb proposes TRBD1, but this gene call is untestable without DNA. In germline, CDR1 is SGHDT, CDR2 YYEEEE. The CDR3 contains 15 residues.

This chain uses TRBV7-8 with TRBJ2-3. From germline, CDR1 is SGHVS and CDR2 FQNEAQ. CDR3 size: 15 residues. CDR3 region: CASSLVLAKTDTQYF.

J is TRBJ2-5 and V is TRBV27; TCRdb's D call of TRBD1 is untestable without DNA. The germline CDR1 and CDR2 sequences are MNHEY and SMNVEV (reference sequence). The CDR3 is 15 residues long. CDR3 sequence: CASSLGAPYQETQYF.

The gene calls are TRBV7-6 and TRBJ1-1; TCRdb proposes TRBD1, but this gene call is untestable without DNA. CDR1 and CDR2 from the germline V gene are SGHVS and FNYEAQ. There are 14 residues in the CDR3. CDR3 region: CASRPGGPNTEAFF.

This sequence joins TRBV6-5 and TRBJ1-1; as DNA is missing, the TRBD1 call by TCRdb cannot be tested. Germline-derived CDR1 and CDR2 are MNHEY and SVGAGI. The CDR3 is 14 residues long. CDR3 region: CASSSTGVNTEAFF.

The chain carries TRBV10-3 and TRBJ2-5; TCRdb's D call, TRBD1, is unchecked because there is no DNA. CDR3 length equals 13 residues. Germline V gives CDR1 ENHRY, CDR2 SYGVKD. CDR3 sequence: CAISVTQGETQYF.

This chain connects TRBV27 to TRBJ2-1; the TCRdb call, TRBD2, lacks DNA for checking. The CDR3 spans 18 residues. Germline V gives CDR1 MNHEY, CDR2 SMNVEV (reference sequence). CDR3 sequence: CASSLSVPSGRQDNEQFF.

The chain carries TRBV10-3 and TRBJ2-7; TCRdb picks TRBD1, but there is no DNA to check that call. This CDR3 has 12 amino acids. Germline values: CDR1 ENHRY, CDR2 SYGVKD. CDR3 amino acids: CAIGTGSYEQYF.

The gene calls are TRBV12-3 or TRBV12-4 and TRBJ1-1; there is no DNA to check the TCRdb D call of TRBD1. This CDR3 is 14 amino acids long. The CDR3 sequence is CASSLVVGDAEAFF.